The 28 T cell receptor beta chains reported below all come from one sample, sequenced in a study of cytomegalovirus exposure and HLA in healthy donors. Researchers ran the PCR with 60 Vbeta and 13 Jbeta primers. The method was immunoSEQ multiplex PCR; TCRdb's version includes in-frame clones alone and lacks a portion of them. The sample table sets out about 130,000 clones. The sample taken for sequencing was PBMCs. Receptors were obtained from a woman in her forties in good health and CMV-seropositive.

The CDR3 region has the DNA TGTGCCAGCAGCGTAGGCCCTAGCGGGAGTAAGGATAGAAGAGATACGCAGTATTTT. Translating gives CASSVGPSGSKDRRDTQYF. The chain joins TRBV9 to TRBJ2-3; 10 bases are a match to TRBD2. Germline lookup yields CDR1 SGDLS and CDR2 YYNGEE. Losses at the gene ends were 0 bases for V and 5 bases for J; bases not matched to a gene: 15. CDR3 size: 19 residues.

The chain uses TRBV5-8 and TRBJ2-3; D is perhaps TRBD1 (6 bases). Trimming took 1 base from V and 2 from J, leaving 8 bases between them. Germline V gives CDR1 SGHTS, CDR2 YDEGEE. This CDR3 comprises 14 residues. The CDR3 spells CASSLTGTTDTQYF. The DNA for the CDR3 is TGTGCCAGCAGCTTGACAGGGACCACAGATACGCAGTATTTT.

CDR3 amino acids: CASTRGLAGGDEQFF. The CDR3 nucleotides are TGTGCCAGTACCCGGGGACTAGCGGGAGGAGATGAGCAGTTCTTC. The rearrangement joins TRBV19 to TRBJ2-1; TRBD2 matches at 15 bases. There are 15 residues in the CDR3. Germline CDR1 is LNHDA and CDR2 is SQIVND (reference sequence). Trimming took 7 bases from V and 8 from J; bases not matched to a gene: 6.

The chain recombines TRBV18 with TRBJ2-7; maybe TRBD1 (5 bases). The CDR3 consists of 16 residues. In germline, CDR1 is KGHSH, CDR2 LQKENI. The V end lost 2 bases, the J end lost 3 bases, and 17 bases lay between the germline ends. The CDR3, as DNA: TGTGCCAGCTCACCAGAGCTGTCTACAGGCGACTACGAGCAGTACTTC. As protein: CASSPELSTGDYEQYF.

The J gene is TRBJ1-4, the V gene TRBV4-3; no reliable D call. From germline, CDR1 is LGHNA and CDR2 YSLEER. With 4 bases removed from V and 8 bases from J, the gap between germline ends came to 14 bases. The CDR3 loop spans 14 amino acids. DNA for the CDR3: TGCGCCAGCAGCCCCGGGTTCCGGCAAGAAAAACTGTTTTTT. Amino acids: CASSPGFRQEKLFF.

This chain links TRBV5-1 with TRBJ2-3; the match to TRBD2 covers 8 bases. With V trimmed by 4 bases and J by 2 bases, 9 bases remained unmatched. Germline lookup yields CDR1 SGHRS and CDR2 YFSETQ. The CDR3 covers 16 residues. The DNA for the CDR3 is TGCGCCAGCAGCCCTACAACTAGCGGCCCCACAGATACGCAGTATTTT. It specifies CASSPTTSGPTDTQYF.

This rearrangement joins TRBV6-1 to TRBJ2-1; TRBD1 is a possible D gene (5 bases). This CDR3 region has 15 residues. In germline, CDR1 is MNHNS, CDR2 SASEGT. Trimming removed 2 bases at V and 2 bases at J, with 10 bases between. In DNA form, the CDR3 reads TGTGCCAGCAGTGAAACAGGCGGAGCCTACAATGAGCAGTTCTTC. Its translation is CASSETGGAYNEQFF.

The chain combines TRBV4-1 with TRBJ2-3, with 9 bases aligning to TRBD2. Losses at the gene ends were 4 bases for V and 6 bases for J; bases not matched to a gene: 8. Germline lookup yields CDR1 MGHRA and CDR2 YSYEKL. This CDR3 is built from 15 residues. Here the CDR3 reads CASSLIAGVRDTQYF. In DNA, the CDR3 is TGCGCCAGCAGCCTCATAGCGGGAGTCCGTGATACGCAGTATTTT.

The V gene is TRBV19, the J gene TRBJ1-5, with D possibly being TRBD1 (6 bases). CDR1 is LNHDA and CDR2 is SQIVND in the germline V gene (reference sequence). CDR3 length: 16 amino acids. V lost 5 bases and J lost 0, with 14 bases in between. The CDR3 DNA sequence: TGTGCCAGTAGTGATCACGGACAGTTTAGCAATCAGCCCCAGCATTTT. Its translation: CASSDHGQFSNQPQHF.

The J gene is TRBJ2-7, the V gene TRBV6-5; possible D gene TRBD2, 5 bases. Germline assignment: CDR1 MNHEY and CDR2 SVGAGI. Trimming pared 2 bases from V and 3 bases from J, leaving 17 bases between. The CDR3 contains 16 residues. In DNA form, the CDR3 reads TGTGCCAGCAGTTACGGAAGGGAGCCGGGGAACTACGAGCAGTACTTC. Translation: CASSYGREPGNYEQYF.

The chain employs TRBV11-1 and TRBJ2-5; the D gene is possibly TRBD2 (5 bases). V dropped 6 bases and J dropped 5 bases, with 13 bases sitting between them. This CDR3 is 13 amino acids long. Germline lookup yields CDR1 SGHAT and CDR2 FQDESV (reference sequence). This CDR3 reads CASSPGRGETQYF. CDR3 in DNA: TGTGCCAGCAGTCCCGGCCGAGGGGAGACCCAGTACTTC. The full variable domain, rest sourced from reference TRBV11-1 and TRBJ2-5, is EAEVAQSPRYKITEKSQAVAFWCDPISGHATLYWYRQILGQGPELLVQFQDESVVDDSQLPKDRFSAERLKGVDSTLKIQPAELGDSAMYLCASSPGRGETQYFGPGTRLLVL.

The chain joins TRBV6-5 to TRBJ2-7; 7 nucleotides align to TRBD2. The germline CDR1 and CDR2 sequences are MNHEY and SVGAGI. This CDR3 contains 14 residues. The J segment lost 2 bases and the V segment lost 4 bases, leaving 5 bases of the junction unmatched. The CDR3 nucleotides are TGTGCCAGCAGTTCCTCGGCGGGGGCCTACGAGCAGTACTTC. Protein sequence: CASSSSAGAYEQYF.

The chain is built from TRBV5-1 and TRBJ2-2; 10 bases agree with TRBD1. V lost 3 bases to trimming and J lost 5 bases; unmatched junction nucleotides: 10. The CDR3 contains 17 residues. Germline assignment: CDR1 SGHRS and CDR2 YFSETQ. DNA for the CDR3: TGCGCCAGCAGCTGGGGGACAGGGGCCACCCAAACCGGGGAGCTGTTTTTT. This encodes CASSWGTGATQTGELFF.

This chain links TRBV10-3 with TRBJ2-7; TRBD1 is a possible D gene (6 bases). CDR3 length: 14 amino acids. Deletions cut 5 bases from V and 6 bases from J, with 17 bases between. Per germline, CDR1 ENHRY and CDR2 SYGVKD. CDR3: CAISTTGAGFEQYF. CDR3 sequence (DNA): TGTGCCATCAGTACGACAGGAGCTGGCTTCGAGCAGTACTTC.

The chain employs TRBV9 and TRBJ2-5; D is unclear. Germline V gives CDR1 SGDLS, CDR2 YYNGEE. Trimming stripped 3 bases from V and 9 bases from J, with 18 bases between. The CDR3 extends over 14 amino acids. The CDR3 sequence is CASSEFPDDRAQYF. The CDR3 DNA reads as TGTGCCAGCAGCGAATTTCCGGATGATCGGGCCCAGTACTTC.

J is TRBJ2-6 and V is TRBV7-3; 11 bases are shared with TRBD1. Germline V gives CDR1 SGHTA, CDR2 FQGTGA. This CDR3 comprises 17 residues. Unmatched junction bases numbered 4, after V lost 6 bases and J lost 0 bases. CDR3 nucleotide sequence: TGTGCCAGCAGAACCGGGACAGGGGGCTCTGGGGCCAACGTCCTGACTTTC. Amino acids: CASRTGTGGSGANVLTF.

Points on this clone: This same CDR3 is encoded by further DNA sequences in the sample. V is TRBV19 and J is TRBJ2-3; D not certain. The CDR3 has 12 residues. The V gene lost 3 bases and the J gene lost 3 bases, with 4 bases spanning the gap. Germline values: CDR1 LNHDA, CDR2 SQIVND (reference sequence). CDR3 DNA sequence: TGTGCCAGTAGTATGCGGACAGATACGCAGTATTTT. Translating gives CASSMRTDTQYF.

J is TRBJ1-3 and V is TRBV5-1, with TRBD1 identical over 7 bases. Germline V gene data show CDR1 as SGHRS and CDR2 as YFSETQ. This CDR3 contains 14 residues. V lost 3 bases and J lost 3; bases outside the gene matches: 3. The CDR3 loop is CASSSSGGGNTIYF. The CDR3 region has the DNA TGCGCCAGCAGCTCTTCAGGGGGTGGAAACACCATATATTTT.

The chain has TRBV10-3 and TRBJ2-7, with a tentative D call TRBD1 (7 bases). CDR1 and CDR2 (germline): ENHRY, SYGVKD. V was pared by 2 bases and J by 4 bases, with 12 bases between. The CDR3 extends over 14 amino acids. CDR3 loop: CAISEGGGQYEQYF. The CDR3 region has the DNA TGTGCCATCAGTGAGGGAGGGGGCCAGTACGAGCAGTACTTC.

The chain combines TRBV7-3 with TRBJ2-2; TRBD2 is a possible D gene (6 bases). The V and J ends lost 5 bases and 5 bases respectively, with 15 bases between them. The CDR3 spans 15 residues. CDR1 is SGHTA and CDR2 is FQGTGA in the germline V gene. The CDR3 coding sequence is TGTGCCAGCAGCCCTTCGCTAGCGAGGACCGGGGAGCTGTTTTTT. Its translation is CASSPSLARTGELFF.

The chain links TRBV25-1 to TRBJ2-3, with 11 bases fitting TRBD2. The V and J ends lost 8 bases and 3 bases, in that order; junction bases with no gene match: 7. This CDR3 spans 15 amino acids. Per germline, CDR1 MGHDK and CDR2 SYGVNS. CDR3 in amino acids: CASSSGRLGTDTQYF. Written as DNA, the CDR3 is TGTGCCAGCTCTAGCGGGAGGTTGGGTACAGATACGCAGTATTTT.

V usage is TRBV18 and J usage is TRBJ2-1; 7 bases map to TRBD2. Unmatched junction bases numbered 15, after V lost 2 bases and J lost 2 bases. This CDR3 has 19 residues. Germline V gene data show CDR1 as KGHSH and CDR2 as LQKENI. The CDR3 region has the DNA TGTGCCAGCTCACCAAGGGTAGCGGGCCGGAAGAGGACCTACAATGAGCAGTTCTTC. Protein: CASSPRVAGRKRTYNEQFF.

The CDR3 DNA reads TGTGCCAGCAGTCACCCCCGGGTGGTGGATGAAAAACTGTTTTTT. The encoded protein is CASSHPRVVDEKLFF. The chain recombines TRBV27 with TRBJ1-4; D gene ambiguous. Germline V gene lookup returns CDR1 MNHEY and CDR2 SMNVEV (reference sequence). The CDR3 loop spans 15 amino acids. With 5 bases removed from V and 6 bases from J, the gap between germline ends came to 16 bases.

V is TRBV9 and J is TRBJ2-3; D is possibly TRBD1 (5 bases). With 3 bases removed from V and 0 bases from J, the gap between germline ends came to 14 bases. Germline assignment: CDR1 SGDLS and CDR2 YYNGEE. CDR3 length equals 16 residues. The CDR3 DNA sequence: TGTGCCAGCAGCGCCGCAGGGTATTTGAGCACAGATACGCAGTATTTT. Its translation is CASSAAGYLSTDTQYF.

V and J are TRBV5-1 and TRBJ1-4, with 7 bases matching TRBD1. The germline V gene encodes CDR1 SGHRS and CDR2 YFSETQ. The CDR3 runs 20 residues. The ends lost 4 bases at V and 0 bases at J; junction bases unmatched: 18. CDR3 sequence: CASSPQGSASNFATNEKLFF. CDR3 sequence (DNA): TGCGCCAGCAGCCCACAGGGGAGCGCGTCTAATTTTGCAACTAATGAAAAACTGTTTTTT.

The genes are TRBV5-1 and TRBJ1-2, with D uncertain. Germline V gene data show CDR1 as SGHRS and CDR2 as YFSETQ. CDR3 length: 14 amino acids. Trimming took 3 bases from V and 6 from J, leaving 15 bases between them. The CDR3 here is CASSWVQAEDGYTF. For the CDR3, the DNA is TGCGCCAGCAGCTGGGTCCAGGCGGAGGATGGCTACACCTTC.

This chain connects TRBV19 to TRBJ1-5; no firm D call. Trimming cost V 2 bases and J 8 bases, with 10 bases left between them. The CDR3 consists of 13 residues. The germline gives CDR1 LNHDA, CDR2 SQIVND (reference sequence). CDR3 bases: TGTGCCAGTAGTATATCTCGGTTCGAGCCCCAGCATTTT. This translates into CASSISRFEPQHF.

The gene calls are TRBV5-6 and TRBJ1-1; 10 positions match TRBD1. This CDR3 spans 16 amino acids. Germline CDR1 reads SGHDT; CDR2 reads YYEEEE. V shed 0 bases, J shed 4 bases, and the junction held 6 bases outside the gene matches. DNA of the CDR3: TGTGCCAGCAGCTTGGGCGGGACAGGGGTTCTCACTGAAGCTTTCTTT. Amino acids: CASSLGGTGVLTEAFF.